The rows below give T cell receptor beta chains drawn from one sample of a study of blood T cell repertoires in COVID-19. TCRdb's copy holds only in-frame clones and misses some; the assay was immunoSEQ multiplex PCR. The sample holds about 280,000 clones, roughly 90% seen once. Specimen: peripheral blood. The receptors were gathered from a young man with active or convalescent COVID-19. The CDR3 runs from the conserved cysteine through the conserved F or W. Fields, in order: V gene, J gene, clone size, D gene, CDR3 DNA, CDR3 protein. D genes are given only for firm matches. For some rows the clone size is stated as once, few or many, or as a class when expanded; others skip it.

TRBV27	TRBJ2-5	-	-	TGTGCCAGCAGTATGCGGGCACAAGAGACCCAGTACTTC	CASSMRAQETQYF
TRBV7-9	TRBJ2-3	-	TRBD1	TGTGCCAGCAGCCCAATGTGGGACAGGCGCATCGATACGCAGTATTTT	CASSPMWDRRIDTQYF
TRBV11-2	TRBJ2-5	-	TRBD1	TGTGCCAGCAGCCAATGGACAGGGACAGAGACCCAGTACTTC	CASSQWTGTETQYF
TRBV7-8	TRBJ2-7	few	TRBD2	TGTGCCAGCAGCCCCGGGACTAACGGTTACGAGCAGTACTTC	CASSPGTNGYEQYF
TRBV19	TRBJ1-5	-	-	TGTGCCAGTACCCCTCAATTTAGCAGTTTCAATCAGCCCCAGCATTTT	CASTPQFSSFNQPQHF
TRBV5-6	TRBJ1-1	-	-	TGTGCCAGCAGCTCTCGGACGGACTACATGAACACTGAAGCTTTCTTT	CASSSRTDYMNTEAFF
TRBV5-5	TRBJ2-3	-	TRBD1	TGTGCCAGCAGCCCAAGACAGGGAAACACAGATACGCAGTATTTT	CASSPRQGNTDTQYF
TRBV14	TRBJ2-3	-	-	TGTGCCAGCAGCCCCTCTACTAGTTGGGATACGCAGTATTTT	CASSPSTSWDTQYF
TRBV5-1	TRBJ1-1	-	TRBD1	TGCGCCAGCAGCTCTGACAGGGGGCAGACTGAAGCTTTCTTT	CASSSDRGQTEAFF
TRBV15	TRBJ1-5	-	-	TGTGCCACCAGCAGAGATAGGGGAGGGACACAGCCCCAGCATTTT	CATSRDRGGTQPQHF
TRBV5-1	TRBJ2-3	-	TRBD1	TGCGCCAGCAGCCCACAGGGGGGTCGCACAGATACGCAGTATTTT	CASSPQGGRTDTQYF
TRBV6-5	TRBJ1-2	-	-	TGTGCCAGCAGTTACGCGGACGGAGGTGGCTACACCTTC	CASSYADGGGYTF
TRBV5-6	TRBJ2-3	-	TRBD2	TGTGCCAGCAGCTTGGCCCGGGGGGGCGACGACGATACGCAGTATTTT	CASSLARGGDDDTQYF
TRBV5-1	TRBJ1-4	-	TRBD1	TGCGCCAGCAGCTCGGGACAGGGGGTTGAAAAACTGTTTTTT	CASSSGQGVEKLFF
TRBV28	TRBJ2-1	-	-	TGTGCCAGCGCGGGGCTAGCAGGCGATGAGCAGTTCTTC	CASAGLAGDEQFF
TRBV7-9	TRBJ1-3	-	TRBD1	TGTGCCAGCAGCTTTTCGACAGGGGCCGCCGGAAACACCATATATTTT	CASSFSTGAAGNTIYF
TRBV15	TRBJ2-2	once	-	TGTGCCACCAGCAGAGGCCGAGGGTACAACACCGGGGAGCTGTTTTTT	CATSRGRGYNTGELFF
TRBV6-1	TRBJ1-3	-	-	TGTGCCAGCAGTGAATCGGGGTCTTGGGGGGGCCGAAACACCATATATTTT	CASSESGSWGGRNTIYF
TRBV29-1	TRBJ2-7	-	TRBD1	TGCAGCGTTGGCAACAGGGGTTACGAGCAGTACTTC	CSVGNRGYEQYF
TRBV4-2	TRBJ1-1	-	TRBD1	TGTGCCAGCAGCCTGGTTTCGACAGGGATATTTACTGAAGCTTTCTTT	CASSLVSTGIFTEAFF
TRBV24-1	TRBJ1-1	-	-	TGTGCCTCGATCTGGGGGGGCATGAACACTGAAGCTTTCTTT	CASIWGGMNTEAFF
TRBV27	TRBJ2-1	-	TRBD2	TGTGCCAGCAGCCATAATGGACTAGCGGTTCCCTCTTCCTACAATGAGCAGTTCTTC	CASSHNGLAVPSSYNEQFF
TRBV7-9	TRBJ2-1	-	-	TGTGCCAGCAGCCTCCCGGCAGGCGGGAATGAGCAGTTCTTC	CASSLPAGGNEQFF
TRBV28	TRBJ1-1	-	TRBD1	TGTGCCAGCAGTTTATCCTCAGGGGGTAGAACTGAAGCTTTCTTT	CASSLSSGGRTEAFF
TRBV7-3	TRBJ2-1	-	-	TGTGCCAGCAGGCTCACCGGGTCGACTGAGCAGTTCTTC	CASRLTGSTEQFF
TRBV24-1	TRBJ2-5	-	-	TGTGCCACCACCCCTTCGGGGAGAGGGGGGACCCAGTACTTC	CATTPSGRGGTQYF